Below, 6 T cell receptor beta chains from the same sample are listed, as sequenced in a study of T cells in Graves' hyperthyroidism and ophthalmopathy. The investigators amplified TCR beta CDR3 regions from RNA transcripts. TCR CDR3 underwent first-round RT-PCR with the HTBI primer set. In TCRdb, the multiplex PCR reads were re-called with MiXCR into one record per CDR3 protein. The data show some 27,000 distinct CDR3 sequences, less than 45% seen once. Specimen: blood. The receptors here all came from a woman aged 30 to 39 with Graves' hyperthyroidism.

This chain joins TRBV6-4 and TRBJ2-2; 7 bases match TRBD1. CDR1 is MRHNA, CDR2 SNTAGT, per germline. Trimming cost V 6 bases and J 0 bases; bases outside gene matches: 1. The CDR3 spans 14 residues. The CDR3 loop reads CASSGTANTGELFF. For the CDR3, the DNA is TGTGCCAGCAGCGGGACAGCGAACACCGGGGAGCTGTTTTTT.

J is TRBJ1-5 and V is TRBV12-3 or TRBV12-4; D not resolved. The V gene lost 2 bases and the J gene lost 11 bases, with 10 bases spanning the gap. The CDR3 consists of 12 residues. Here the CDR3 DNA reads TGTGCCAGCAGTTTACCTTCCCAGTCCCAGCATTTT. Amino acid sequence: CASSLPSQSQHF.

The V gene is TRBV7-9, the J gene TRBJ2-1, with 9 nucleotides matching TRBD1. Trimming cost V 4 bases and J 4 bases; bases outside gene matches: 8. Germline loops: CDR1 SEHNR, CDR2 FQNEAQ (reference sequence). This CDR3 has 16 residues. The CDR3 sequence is CASSSTDRGFYNEQFF. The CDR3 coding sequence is TGTGCCAGCAGCTCCACGGACAGGGGATTTTACAATGAGCAGTTCTTC.

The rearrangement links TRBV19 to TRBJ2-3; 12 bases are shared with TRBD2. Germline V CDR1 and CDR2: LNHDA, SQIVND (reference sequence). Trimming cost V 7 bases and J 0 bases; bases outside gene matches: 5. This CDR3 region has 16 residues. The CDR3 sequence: CASTLLAGGSTDTQYF. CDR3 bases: TGTGCCAGTACACTACTAGCGGGAGGAAGCACAGATACGCAGTATTTT.

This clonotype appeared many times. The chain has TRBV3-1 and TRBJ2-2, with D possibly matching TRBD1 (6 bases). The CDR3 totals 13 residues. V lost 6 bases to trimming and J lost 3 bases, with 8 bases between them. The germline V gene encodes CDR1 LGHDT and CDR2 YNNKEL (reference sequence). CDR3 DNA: TGTGCCAGCAGGCAGGGGTACACCGGGGAGCTGTTTTTT. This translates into CASRQGYTGELFF.

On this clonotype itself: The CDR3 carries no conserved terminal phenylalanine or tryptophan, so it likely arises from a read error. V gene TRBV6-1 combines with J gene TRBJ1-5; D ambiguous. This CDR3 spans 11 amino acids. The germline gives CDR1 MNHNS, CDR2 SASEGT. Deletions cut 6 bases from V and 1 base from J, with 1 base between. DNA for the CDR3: TGTGCCAGCAGAAGCAATCAGCCCCAGCATCTT. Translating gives CASRSNQPQHL.